The clone carrying this T cell receptor (beta chain) was recorded many times. Relative to the germline gene, one junction end is altered; a read error may explain this. The data were taken from a study of T cells in Graves' hyperthyroidism and ophthalmopathy. Amplification targeted TCR beta CDR3 regions from RNA transcripts. The TCR CDR3 was amplified in a first-round RT-PCR using the HTBI primer set. TCRdb passed the multiplex PCR reads through MiXCR, listing each CDR3 protein once. The sample carries roughly 660,000 distinct CDR3 sequences, around 16% recorded once. Looked up from germline, CDR1 is SGHAT and CDR2 is FQDESV (reference sequence). The length of the CDR3 is 14 residues.

The source material was blood. The clonotype originates from a man aged 50-60 years with Graves' hyperthyroidism. The chain combines TRBV11-1 with TRBJ1-1, with D tentatively TRBD1 (6 bases). CDR3 region: CASSFTGRNTGAFF. CDR3 DNA: TGTGCCAGCAGCTTTACAGGGAGGAACACTGGAGCTTTCTTT.